This T cell receptor beta chain was obtained from a study of OX40 agonist ivuxolimab in advanced cancers. Study-level background: Ivuxolimab, which targeted the costimulatory receptor OX40 (CD134), was an agonistic, fully human IgG2 monoclonal antibody. Of the approximately 50 dose-escalation patients, hepatocellular carcinoma was present in 19, melanoma in around 15, renal cell carcinoma in 9 and head and neck cancer in 9. Three dose-escalation patients achieved partial responses, one with hepatocellular carcinoma and two with cutaneous melanoma. Patients were allowed to have had prior anti-PD-1, anti-PD-L1 or anti-CTLA-4 therapy, and approximately 37% of the dose-escalation patients had been treated with checkpoint inhibitors. The monotherapy dose-escalation portion (N ≈ 50 patients) of the phase I ivuxolimab trial is reported in the paper. The point of sequencing TCRbeta in the periphery was to test whether ivuxolimab changed TCR sequence diversity and drove clonal T-cell expansion. The dose-escalation cohort was approximately 83% male with a mean age of about 65 years, ranging from roughly 20 to 80. Intravenous ivuxolimab was administered to patients every 2 weeks at six dose levels: 0.01, 0.1, 0.3, 1.5, 3 and 10 mg/kg.

To sequence the TCRbeta CDR3 region, genomic DNA was isolated from the sorted cells. The immunoSEQ Assay was used for sequencing of TCRbeta CDR3 regions. TCRdb re-hosts the immuneACCESS table, in-frame sequences only. Its copies lack some clones; in the studies checked, an unresolved V gene accounts for under half of them, and the cause for the rest is not known. Within this sample are about 34,000 clones, with roughly 91% of them counted one time only. The top ten constitute around 4% of the sample. The germline V gene specifies SNHLY as CDR1 and FYNNEI as CDR2. The CDR3 sequence holds 13 residues, the cysteine and phenylalanine included. CDR3 DNA only is kept here, 39 bases in frame from base 1. The trim is 8 bases for V and 2 bases for J, with a gap of 12 bases between the germline ends. Concerning this clone itself: The antigen it recognizes is unknown. No quality values exist for individual bases; no much larger clone is one base distant.

Here is what the overall study found, with its caveats: The antigen specificity of the peripheral T cells that underwent clonal expansion was not determined. At doses of 0.1 to 3.0 mg/kg, clonal expansion of both CD4+ and CD8+ T cells in blood was seen between baseline and week 6. Low levels of normalized T-cell clonal expansion were also seen in some patients who did not respond. In the 0.1-3.0 mg/kg groups, partial responders were among the patients with the lowest normalized peripheral clonal expansion, particularly in CD8+ T cells. On average, CD8+ T cells showed more expanded clones than CD4+ T cells after ivuxolimab.

The trial excluded patients who had a history of autoimmune disease or who were on systemic immunosuppression. Peripheral blood for TCR sequencing was drawn from every dose cohort at baseline, at cycle 4 day 1 and at cycle 7 day 1. Samples were obtained from an open-label, multicenter, first-in-human phase I dose-escalation trial of ivuxolimab. The trial enrolled adults with locally advanced or metastatic head and neck squamous cell, hepatocellular, melanoma or renal cell carcinoma. CD4+ and CD8+ T cells were sorted separately from peripheral blood before TCR sequencing. In this chain, TRBV2 is recombined with TRBJ2-5, with a weak D call of TRBD2 (6 bases match). The input for sequencing was CD4+ or CD8+ T cells sorted from blood, taken in a trial of the OX40 agonist ivuxolimab. The receptor was isolated from an adult with an advanced solid tumor such as melanoma, head and neck, liver or kidney cancer. The DNA is TGTGCCAGCGGTTGGGACTTTCAAGAGACCCAGTACTTC. This encodes CASGWDFQETQYF.